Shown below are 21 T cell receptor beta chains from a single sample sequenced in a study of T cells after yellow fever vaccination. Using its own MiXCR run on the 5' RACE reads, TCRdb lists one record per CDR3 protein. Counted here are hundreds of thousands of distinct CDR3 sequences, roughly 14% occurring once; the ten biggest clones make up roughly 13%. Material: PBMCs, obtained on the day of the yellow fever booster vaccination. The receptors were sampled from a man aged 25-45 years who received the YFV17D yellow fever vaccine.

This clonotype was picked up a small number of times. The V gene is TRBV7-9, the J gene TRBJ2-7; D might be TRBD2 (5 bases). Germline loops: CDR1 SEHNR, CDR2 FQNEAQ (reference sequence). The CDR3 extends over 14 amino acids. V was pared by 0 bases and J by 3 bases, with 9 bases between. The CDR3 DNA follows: TGTGCCAGCAGCTTAGCGGGAGTACGCTACGAGCAGTACTTC. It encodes CASSLAGVRYEQYF.

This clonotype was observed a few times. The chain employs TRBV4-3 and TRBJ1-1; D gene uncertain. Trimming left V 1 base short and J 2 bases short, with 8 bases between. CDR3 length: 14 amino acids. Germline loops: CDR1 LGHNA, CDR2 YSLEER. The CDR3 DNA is TGCGCCAGCAGCCAAGTTAACAGTAACACTGAAGCTTTCTTT. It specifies CASSQVNSNTEAFF.

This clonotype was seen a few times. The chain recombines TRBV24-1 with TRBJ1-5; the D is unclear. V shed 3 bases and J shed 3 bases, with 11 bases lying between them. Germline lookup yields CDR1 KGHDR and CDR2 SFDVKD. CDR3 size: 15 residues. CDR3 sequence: CATSDARNPNQPQHF. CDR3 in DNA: TGTGCCACCAGTGATGCGAGGAACCCCAATCAGCCCCAGCATTTT.

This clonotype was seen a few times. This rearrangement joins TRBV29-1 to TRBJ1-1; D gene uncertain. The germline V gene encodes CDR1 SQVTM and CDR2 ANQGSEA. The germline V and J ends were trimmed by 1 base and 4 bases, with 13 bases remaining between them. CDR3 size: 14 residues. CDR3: CSVEGAAASTEAFF. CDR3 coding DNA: TGCAGCGTTGAAGGGGCCGCCGCAAGCACTGAAGCTTTCTTT.

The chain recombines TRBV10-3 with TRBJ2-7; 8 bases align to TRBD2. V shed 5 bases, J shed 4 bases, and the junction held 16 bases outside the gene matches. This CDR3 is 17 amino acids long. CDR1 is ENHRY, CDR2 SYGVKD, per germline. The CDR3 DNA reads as TGTGCCATCAGTCCTTTTCCTGTGGGGATAGCGGGATACGAGCAGTACTTC. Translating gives CAISPFPVGIAGYEQYF.

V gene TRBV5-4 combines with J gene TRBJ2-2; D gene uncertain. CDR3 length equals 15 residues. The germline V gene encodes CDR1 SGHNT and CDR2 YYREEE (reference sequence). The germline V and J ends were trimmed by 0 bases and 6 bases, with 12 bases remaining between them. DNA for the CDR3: TGTGCCAGCAGCTTGGGGCGGAGTGGACCCGGGGAGCTGTTTTTT. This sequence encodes CASSLGRSGPGELFF. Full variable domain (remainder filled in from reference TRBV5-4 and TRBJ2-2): ETGVTQSPTHLIKTRGQQVTLRCSSQSGHNTVSWYQQALGQGPQFIFQYYREEENGRGNFPPRFSGLQFPNYSSELNVNALELDDSALYLCASSLGRSGPGELFFGEGSRLTVL.

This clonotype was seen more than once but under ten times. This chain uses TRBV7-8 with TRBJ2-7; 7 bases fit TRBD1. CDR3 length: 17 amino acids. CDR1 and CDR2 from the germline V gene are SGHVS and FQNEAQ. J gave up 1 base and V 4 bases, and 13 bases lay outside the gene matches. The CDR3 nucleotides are TGTGCCAGCAGCTCTCAGAGAGGACAGGCTTTTTCCTACGAGCAGTACTTC. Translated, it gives CASSSQRGQAFSYEQYF.

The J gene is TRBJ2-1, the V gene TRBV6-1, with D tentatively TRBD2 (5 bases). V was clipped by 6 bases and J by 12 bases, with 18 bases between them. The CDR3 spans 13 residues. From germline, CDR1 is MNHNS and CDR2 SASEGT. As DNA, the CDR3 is TGTGCCAGCAGCCTGGCTTTTCGGGGAAGGCAGTTCTTC. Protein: CASSLAFRGRQFF.

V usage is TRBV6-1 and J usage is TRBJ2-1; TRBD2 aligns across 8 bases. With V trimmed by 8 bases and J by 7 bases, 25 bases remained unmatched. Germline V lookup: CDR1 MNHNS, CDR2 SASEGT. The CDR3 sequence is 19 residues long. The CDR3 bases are TGTGCCAGCCACCAACAAGCGGGAGCCCCCCTTTTGAGGGGGAATGAGCAGTTCTTC. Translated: CASHQQAGAPLLRGNEQFF.

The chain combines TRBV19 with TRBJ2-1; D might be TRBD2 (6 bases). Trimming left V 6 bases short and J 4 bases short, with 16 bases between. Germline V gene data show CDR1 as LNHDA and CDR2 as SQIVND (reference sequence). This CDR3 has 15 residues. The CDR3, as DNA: TGTGCCAGTAGGGTACAGAGCGGGCCGTACAATGAGCAGTTCTTC. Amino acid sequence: CASRVQSGPYNEQFF.

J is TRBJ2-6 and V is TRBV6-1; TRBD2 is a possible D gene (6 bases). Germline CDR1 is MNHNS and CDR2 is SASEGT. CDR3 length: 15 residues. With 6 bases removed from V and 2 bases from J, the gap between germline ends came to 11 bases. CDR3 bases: TGTGCCAGCAGACCCGGGGGTGCTGGGGCCAACGTCCTGACTTTC. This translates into CASRPGGAGANVLTF.

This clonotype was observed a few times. In DNA form, the CDR3 reads TGTGCCAGCAGCGTAGTTCCTAGCGGGAGTAGTACAGATACGCAGTATTTT. It specifies CASSVVPSGSSTDTQYF. This sequence joins TRBV9 and TRBJ2-3; the match to TRBD2 covers 10 bases. This CDR3 spans 17 amino acids. Unmatched junction bases numbered 7, after V lost 0 bases and J lost 3 bases. Germline-derived CDR1 and CDR2 are SGDLS and YYNGEE. The variable domain in full, completed from reference TRBV9 and TRBJ2-3, reads DSGVTQTPKHLITATGQRVTLRCSPRSGDLSVYWYQQSLDQGLQFLIQYYNGEERAKGNILERFSAQQFPDLHSELNLSSLELGDSALYFCASSVVPSGSSTDTQYFGPGTRLTVL.

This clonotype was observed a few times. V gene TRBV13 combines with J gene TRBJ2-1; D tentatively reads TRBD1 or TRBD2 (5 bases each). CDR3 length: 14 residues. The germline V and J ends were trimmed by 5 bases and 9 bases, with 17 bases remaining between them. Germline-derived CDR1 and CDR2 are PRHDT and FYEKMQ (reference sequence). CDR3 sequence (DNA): TGTGCCAGCAGCCCCTGGGGGAGCGTGAGTGAGCAGTTCTTC. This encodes CASSPWGSVSEQFF.

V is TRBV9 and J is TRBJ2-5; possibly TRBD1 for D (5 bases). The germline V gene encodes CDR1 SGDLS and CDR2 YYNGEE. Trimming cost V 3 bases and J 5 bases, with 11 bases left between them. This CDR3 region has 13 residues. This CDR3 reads CASSAQGWETQYF. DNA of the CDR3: TGTGCCAGCAGCGCCCAGGGTTGGGAGACCCAGTACTTC.

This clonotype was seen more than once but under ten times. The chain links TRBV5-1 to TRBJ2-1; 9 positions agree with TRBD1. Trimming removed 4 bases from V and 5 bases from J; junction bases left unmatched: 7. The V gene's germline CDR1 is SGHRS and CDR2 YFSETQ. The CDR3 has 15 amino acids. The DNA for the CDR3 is TGCGCCAGCAGCGCCGGGACAGGGCGACACAATGAGCAGTTCTTC. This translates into CASSAGTGRHNEQFF.

The DNA of the CDR3 is TGTGCCAGCAGGGCACTAGCGGGGAGCACAGATACGCAGTATTTT. Protein product: CASRALAGSTDTQYF. The chain carries TRBV6-1 and TRBJ2-3, with 10 bases identical to TRBD2. Germline V lookup: CDR1 MNHNS, CDR2 SASEGT. V shed 6 bases, J shed 0 bases, and the junction held 3 bases outside the gene matches. CDR3 size: 15 residues.

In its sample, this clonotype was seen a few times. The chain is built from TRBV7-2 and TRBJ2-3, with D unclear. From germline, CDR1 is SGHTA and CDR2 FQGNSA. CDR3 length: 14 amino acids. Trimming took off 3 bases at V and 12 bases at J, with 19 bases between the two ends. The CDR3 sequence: CASSFQAGPIEQYF. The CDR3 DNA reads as TGTGCCAGCAGCTTCCAAGCCGGGCCGATCGAACAGTATTTT.

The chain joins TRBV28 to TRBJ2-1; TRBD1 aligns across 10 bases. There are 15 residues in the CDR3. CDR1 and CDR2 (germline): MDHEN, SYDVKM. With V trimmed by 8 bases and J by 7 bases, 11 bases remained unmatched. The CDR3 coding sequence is TGTGCCAGCTGGGACCCGGGACAGGGGATTAATGAGCAGTTCTTC. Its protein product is CASWDPGQGINEQFF.

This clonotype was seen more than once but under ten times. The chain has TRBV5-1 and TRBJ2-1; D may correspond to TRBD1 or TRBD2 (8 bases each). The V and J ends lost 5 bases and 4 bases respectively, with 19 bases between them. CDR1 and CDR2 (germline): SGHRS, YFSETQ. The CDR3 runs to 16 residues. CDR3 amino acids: CASRFSGTGPYNEQFF. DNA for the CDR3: TGCGCCAGCAGATTTAGCGGGACAGGTCCGTACAATGAGCAGTTCTTC.

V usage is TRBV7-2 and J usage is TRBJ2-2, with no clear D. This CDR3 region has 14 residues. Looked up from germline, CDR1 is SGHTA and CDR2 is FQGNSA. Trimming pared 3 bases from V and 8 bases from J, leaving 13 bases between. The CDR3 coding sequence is TGTGCCAGCAGCTTTCGCGATCCTGGGGGGGAGCTGTTTTTT. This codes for CASSFRDPGGELFF. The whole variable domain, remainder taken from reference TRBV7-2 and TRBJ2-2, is GAGVSQSPSNKVTEKGKDVELRCDPISGHTALYWYRQSLGQGLEFLIYFQGNSAPDKSGLPSDRFSAERTGGSVSTLTIQRTQQEDSAVYLCASSFRDPGGELFFGEGSRLTVL.

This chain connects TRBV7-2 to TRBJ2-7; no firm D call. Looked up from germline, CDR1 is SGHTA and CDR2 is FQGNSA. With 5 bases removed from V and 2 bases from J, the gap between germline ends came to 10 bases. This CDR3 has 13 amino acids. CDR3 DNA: TGTGCCAGCAGCCAGTCCGGCCCCTACGAGCAGTACTTC. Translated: CASSQSGPYEQYF.